This T cell receptor (beta chain) is drawn from a study of T cell repertoires in cytomegalovirus infection. Study context: Evidence of both CMV infection and a matching HLA type came from public TCR beta signatures.

Via MiXCR, TCRdb re-called the reads, giving one row per CDR3 protein. The sample consists of more than 650,000 distinct CDR3 sequences, 35% to 45% of them appearing once. The ends were cut back, 3 bases at V and 10 bases at J, with 7 bases in the middle. The CDR3 sequence is 11 residues long. Overall study findings and caveats: HLA-C-restricted CMV clonotypes gave the most frequent clonotype in two of eight donors. Identification of carriers of CMV plus the relevant HLA was achieved through cumulative public TCR beta family frequency.

This clonotype appeared many times. Its antigen is unknown. The sample consisted of PBMCs. The TCR originated in a human donor in good health (CMV status not recorded). Some clones in this sample may be carry-over from other donors' samples. The chain links TRBV12-3 or TRBV12-4 to TRBJ2-1; no reliable D call. CDR3 sequence: CASSFRIEQFF. The CDR3 DNA reads TGTGCCAGCAGTTTCCGGATCGAGCAGTTCTTC.